What follows are 6 T cell receptor beta chains derived from one specimen sequenced in a study of blood T cell repertoires in COVID-19. The assay was immunoSEQ multiplex PCR, and TCRdb's table has in-frame clones only and misses some. The sample includes approximately 270,000 clones, around 85% of them seen just once. Sequenced: peripheral blood. The receptor source for this set is a man aged 80 or over with acute or convalescent COVID-19.

This clone was seen more than once but under ten times. The chain recombines TRBV29-1 with TRBJ1-1; 7 nucleotides align to TRBD1. Unmatched junction bases numbered 4, after V lost 4 bases and J lost 8 bases. The CDR3 has 11 residues. From germline, CDR1 is SQVTM and CDR2 ANQGSEA. The CDR3 DNA reads TGCAGCGTTGGTCAGACAGGGGAAGCTTTCTTT. This gives the protein CSVGQTGEAFF. The complete variable domain, with remaining parts taken from reference TRBV29-1 and TRBJ1-1, reads SAVISQKPSRDICQRGTSLTIQCQVDSQVTMMFWYRQQPGQSLTLIATANQGSEATYESGFVIDKFPISRPNLTFSTLTVSNMSPEDSSIYLCSVGQTGEAFFGQGTRLTVV.

The V gene is TRBV6-5, the J gene TRBJ1-6; tentative D call: TRBD1 (5 bases). The germline gives CDR1 MNHEY, CDR2 SVGAGI. This CDR3 region has 15 residues. Trimming took 6 bases from V and 9 from J, leaving 18 bases between them. The CDR3 DNA sequence: TGTGCCAGCAGATCACTGGTTATGGGGGGTTCACCCCTCCACTTT. This codes for CASRSLVMGGSPLHF.

The chain joins TRBV2 to TRBJ1-3; D possibly corresponds to TRBD1 (5 bases). V was shortened by 2 bases and J by 5 bases, with 10 bases between the two germline ends. Looked up from germline, CDR1 is SNHLY and CDR2 is FYNNEI. CDR3 length: 14 residues. The CDR3 DNA sequence: TGTGCCAGCAGTGAAAGTTTGGGGCGAAACACCATATATTTT. Its protein product is CASSESLGRNTIYF.

V usage is TRBV6-5 and J usage is TRBJ2-7; TRBD1 matches at 7 bases. The CDR3 covers 13 residues. V lost 7 bases to trimming and J lost 2 bases; unmatched junction nucleotides: 5. Germline V gene sequence: CDR1 MNHEY, CDR2 SVGAGI. CDR3 protein: CASTHRGAYEQYF. For the CDR3, the DNA is TGTGCCAGCACCCACAGGGGAGCCTACGAGCAGTACTTC.

This clone was detected once. The CDR3 DNA reads as TGTGCCAGCAGTGAAAAACAGATGAACACTGAAGCTTTCTTT. Protein product: CASSEKQMNTEAFF. The V call is TRBV6-1, the J call TRBJ1-1; D not certain. The CDR3 is 14 amino acids. CDR1 and CDR2 from the germline V gene are MNHNS and SASEGT. V shed 2 bases and J shed 0 bases, with 7 bases lying between them.

The chain combines TRBV10-3 with TRBJ1-4, with D unresolved. The V end lost 10 bases, the J end lost 5 bases, and 20 bases lay between the germline ends. The CDR3 runs to 15 residues. In germline, CDR1 is ENHRY, CDR2 SYGVKD. The chain's CDR3 is CATRVSVTQNEKLFF. The CDR3 bases are TGTGCCACCCGCGTAAGCGTCACCCAAAATGAAAAACTGTTTTTT.